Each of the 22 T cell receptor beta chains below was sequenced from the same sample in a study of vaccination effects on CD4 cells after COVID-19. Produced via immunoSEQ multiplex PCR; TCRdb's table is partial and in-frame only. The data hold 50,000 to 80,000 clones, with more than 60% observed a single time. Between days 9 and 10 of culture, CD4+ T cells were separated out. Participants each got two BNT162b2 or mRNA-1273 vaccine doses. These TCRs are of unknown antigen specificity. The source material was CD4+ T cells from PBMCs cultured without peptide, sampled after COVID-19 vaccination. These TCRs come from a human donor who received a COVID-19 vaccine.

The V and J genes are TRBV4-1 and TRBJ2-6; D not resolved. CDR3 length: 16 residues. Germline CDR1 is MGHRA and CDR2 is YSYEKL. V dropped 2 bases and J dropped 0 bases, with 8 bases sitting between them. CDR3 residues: CASSQHTLSGANVLTF. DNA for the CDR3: TGCGCCAGCAGCCAACACACACTCTCTGGGGCCAACGTCCTGACTTTC.

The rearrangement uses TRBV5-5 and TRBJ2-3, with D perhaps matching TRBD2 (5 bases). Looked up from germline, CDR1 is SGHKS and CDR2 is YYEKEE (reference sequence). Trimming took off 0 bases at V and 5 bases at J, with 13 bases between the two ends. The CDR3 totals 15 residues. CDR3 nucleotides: TGTGCCAGCAGCTTGGTTCTAGCAAGTGAAGATACGCAGTATTTT. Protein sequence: CASSLVLASEDTQYF. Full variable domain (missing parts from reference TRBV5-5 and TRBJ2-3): DAGVTQSPTHLIKTRGQQVTLRCSPISGHKSVSWYQQVLGQGPQFIFQYYEKEERGRGNFPDRFSARQFPNYSSELNVNALLLGDSALYLCASSLVLASEDTQYFGPGTRLTVL.

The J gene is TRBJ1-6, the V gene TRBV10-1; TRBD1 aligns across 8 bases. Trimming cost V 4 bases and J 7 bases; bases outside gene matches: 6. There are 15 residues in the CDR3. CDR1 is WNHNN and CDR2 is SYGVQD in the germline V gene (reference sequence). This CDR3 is CASSAGQGGNSPLHF. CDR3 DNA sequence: TGCGCCAGCAGTGCAGGACAGGGTGGAAATTCACCCCTCCACTTT.

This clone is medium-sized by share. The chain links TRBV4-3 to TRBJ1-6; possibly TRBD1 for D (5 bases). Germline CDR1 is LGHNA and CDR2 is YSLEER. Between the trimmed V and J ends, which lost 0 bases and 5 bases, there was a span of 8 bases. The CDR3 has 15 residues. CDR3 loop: CASSQDGTNNSPLHF. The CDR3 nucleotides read TGCGCCAGCAGCCAAGACGGGACGAATAATTCACCCCTCCACTTT.

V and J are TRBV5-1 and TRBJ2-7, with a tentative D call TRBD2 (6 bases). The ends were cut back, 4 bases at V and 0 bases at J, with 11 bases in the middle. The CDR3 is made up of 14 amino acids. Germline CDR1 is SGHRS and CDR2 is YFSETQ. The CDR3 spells CASSTGDGSYEQYV. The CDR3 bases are TGCGCCAGCAGCACGGGGGACGGCTCCTACGAGCAGTACGTC.

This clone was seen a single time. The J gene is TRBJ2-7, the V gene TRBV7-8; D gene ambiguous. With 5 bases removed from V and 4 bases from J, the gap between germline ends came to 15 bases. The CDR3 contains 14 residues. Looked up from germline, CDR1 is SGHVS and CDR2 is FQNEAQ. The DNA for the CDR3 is TGTGCCAGCAGCAGCTTAGGTGGCTCTTACGAGCAGTACGTC. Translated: CASSSLGGSYEQYV.

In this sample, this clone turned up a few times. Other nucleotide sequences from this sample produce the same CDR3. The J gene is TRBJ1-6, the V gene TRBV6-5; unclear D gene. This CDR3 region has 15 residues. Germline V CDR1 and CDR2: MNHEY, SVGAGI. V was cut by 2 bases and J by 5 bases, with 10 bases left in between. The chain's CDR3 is CASSYDSRNNSPLHF. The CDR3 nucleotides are TGTGCCAGCAGTTACGACTCCCGGAATAATTCACCCCTCCACTTT.

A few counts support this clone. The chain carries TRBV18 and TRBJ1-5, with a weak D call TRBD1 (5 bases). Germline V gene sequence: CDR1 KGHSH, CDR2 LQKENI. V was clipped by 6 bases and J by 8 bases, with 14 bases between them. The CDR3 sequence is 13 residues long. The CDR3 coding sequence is TGTGCCAGCTCGGGGGGACGGAGAGAGCCCCAGCATTTT. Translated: CASSGGRREPQHF.

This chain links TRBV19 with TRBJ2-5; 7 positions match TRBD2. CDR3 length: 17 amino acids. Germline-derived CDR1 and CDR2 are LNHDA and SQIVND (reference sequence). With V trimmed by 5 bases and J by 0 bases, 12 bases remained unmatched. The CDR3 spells CASSPVHGRGNQETQYF. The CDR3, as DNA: TGTGCCAGTAGTCCCGTTCATGGGCGGGGGAACCAAGAGACCCAGTACTTC.

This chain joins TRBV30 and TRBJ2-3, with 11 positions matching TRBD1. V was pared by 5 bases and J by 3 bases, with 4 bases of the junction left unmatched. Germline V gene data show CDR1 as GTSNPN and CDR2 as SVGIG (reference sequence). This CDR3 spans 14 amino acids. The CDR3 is CAWLGTGGTDTQYF. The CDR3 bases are TGTGCCTGGTTGGGGACAGGGGGTACAGATACGCAGTATTTT.

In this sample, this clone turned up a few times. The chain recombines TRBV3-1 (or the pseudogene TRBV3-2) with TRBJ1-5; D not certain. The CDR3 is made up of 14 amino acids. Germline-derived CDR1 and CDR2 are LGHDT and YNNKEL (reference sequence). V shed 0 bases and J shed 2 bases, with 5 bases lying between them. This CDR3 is CASSQDLGNQPQHF. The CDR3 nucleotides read TGTGCCAGCAGCCAAGATCTTGGCAATCAGCCCCAGCATTTT.

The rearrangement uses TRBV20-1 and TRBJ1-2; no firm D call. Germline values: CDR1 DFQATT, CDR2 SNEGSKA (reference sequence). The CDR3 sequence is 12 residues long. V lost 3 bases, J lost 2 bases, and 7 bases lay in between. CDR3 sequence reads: CSASRINYGYTF. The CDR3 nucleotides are TGCAGTGCTAGTAGGATCAACTATGGCTACACCTTC.

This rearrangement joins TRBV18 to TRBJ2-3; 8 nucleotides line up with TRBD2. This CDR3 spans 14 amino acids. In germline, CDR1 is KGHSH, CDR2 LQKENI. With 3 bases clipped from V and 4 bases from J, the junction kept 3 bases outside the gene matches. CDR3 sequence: CASSPGLDADTQYF. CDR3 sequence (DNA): TGTGCCAGCTCACCGGGACTAGATGCAGATACGCAGTATTTT.

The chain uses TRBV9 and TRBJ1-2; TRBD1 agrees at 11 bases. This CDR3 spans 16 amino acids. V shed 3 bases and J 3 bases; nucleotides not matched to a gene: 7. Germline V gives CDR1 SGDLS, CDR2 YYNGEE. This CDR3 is CASSAADRGQHYGYTF. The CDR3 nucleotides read TGTGCCAGCAGCGCCGCGGACAGGGGGCAGCACTATGGCTACACCTTC. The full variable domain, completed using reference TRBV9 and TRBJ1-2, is DSGVTQTPKHLITATGQRVTLRCSPRSGDLSVYWYQQSLDQGLQFLIQYYNGEERAKGNILERFSAQQFPDLHSELNLSSLELGDSALYFCASSAADRGQHYGYTFGSGTRLTVV.

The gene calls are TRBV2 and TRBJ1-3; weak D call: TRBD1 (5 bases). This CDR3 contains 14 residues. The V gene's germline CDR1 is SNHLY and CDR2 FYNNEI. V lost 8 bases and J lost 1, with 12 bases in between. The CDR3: CASATGRSGNTIYF. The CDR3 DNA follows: TGTGCCAGCGCTACAGGCCGTTCTGGAAACACCATATATTTT.

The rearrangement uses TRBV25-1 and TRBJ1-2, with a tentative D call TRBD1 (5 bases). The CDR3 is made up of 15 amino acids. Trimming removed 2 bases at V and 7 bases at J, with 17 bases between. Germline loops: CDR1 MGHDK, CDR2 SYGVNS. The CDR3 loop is CASSELYGQGTGYTF. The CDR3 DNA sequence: TGTGCCAGCAGTGAACTCTATGGGCAGGGCACTGGCTACACCTTC.

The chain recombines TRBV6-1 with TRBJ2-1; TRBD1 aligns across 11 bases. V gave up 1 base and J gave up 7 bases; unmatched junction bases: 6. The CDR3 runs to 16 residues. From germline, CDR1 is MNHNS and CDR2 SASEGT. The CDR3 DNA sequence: TGTGCCAGCAGTGAAGAGTTGGACAGGGGGCGTAATGAGCAGTTCTTC. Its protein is CASSEELDRGRNEQFF.

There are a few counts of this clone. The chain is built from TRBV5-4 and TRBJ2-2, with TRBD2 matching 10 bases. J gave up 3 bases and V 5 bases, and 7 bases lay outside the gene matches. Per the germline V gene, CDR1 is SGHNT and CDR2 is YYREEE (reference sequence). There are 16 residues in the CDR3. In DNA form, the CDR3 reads TGTGCCAGCAGTTCGAGCGGGGGGGCCTACACCGGGGAGCTGTTTTTT. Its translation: CASSSSGGAYTGELFF. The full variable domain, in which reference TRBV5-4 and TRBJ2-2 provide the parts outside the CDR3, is ETGVTQSPTHLIKTRGQQVTLRCSSQSGHNTVSWYQQALGQGPQFIFQYYREEENGRGNFPPRFSGLQFPNYSSELNVNALELDDSALYLCASSSSGGAYTGELFFGEGSRLTVL.

The CDR3 spells CASSTGTRSGNTIYF. The CDR3 DNA follows: TGTGCCAGCAGCACCGGGACCCGCTCTGGAAACACCATATATTTT. The chain joins TRBV5-6 to TRBJ1-3; perhaps TRBD1 as D (5 bases). V gave up 4 bases and J gave up 0 bases, with 11 bases separating them. The CDR3 length is 15 residues. From germline, CDR1 is SGHDT and CDR2 YYEEEE. The complete variable domain, with remaining parts taken from reference TRBV5-6 and TRBJ1-3, reads DAGVTQSPTHLIKTRGQQVTLRCSPKSGHDTVSWYQQALGQGPQFIFQYYEEEERQRGNFPDRFSGHQFPNYSSELNVNALLLGDSALYLCASSTGTRSGNTIYFGEGSWLTVV.

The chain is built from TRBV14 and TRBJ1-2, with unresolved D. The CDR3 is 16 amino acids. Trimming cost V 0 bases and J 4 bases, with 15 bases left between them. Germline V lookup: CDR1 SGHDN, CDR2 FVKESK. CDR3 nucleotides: TGTGCCAGCAGCCAAGATTGGGCCCCGCGAGGCTATGGCTACACCTTC. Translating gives CASSQDWAPRGYGYTF.

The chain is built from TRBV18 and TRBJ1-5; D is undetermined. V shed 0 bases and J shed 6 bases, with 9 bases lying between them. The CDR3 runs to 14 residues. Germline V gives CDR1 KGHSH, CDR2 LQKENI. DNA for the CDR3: TGTGCCAGCTCACCACCAGGGTCGGTTCAGCCCCAGCATTTT. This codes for CASSPPGSVQPQHF.

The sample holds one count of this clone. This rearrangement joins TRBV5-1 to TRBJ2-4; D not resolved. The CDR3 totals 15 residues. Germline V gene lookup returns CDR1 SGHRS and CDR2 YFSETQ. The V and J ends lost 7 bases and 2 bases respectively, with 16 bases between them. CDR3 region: CASAPGILSKNIQYF. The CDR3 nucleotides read TGCGCCAGCGCCCCGGGCATTCTATCCAAAAACATTCAGTACTTC.